This T cell receptor beta chain stems from a study of T-cell reconstitution after alpha-beta-depleted transplantation in children. Unique molecular identifiers were incorporated into the prepared TCRbeta library. TCRdb ran MiXCR on the PCR reads and lists one entry per CDR3 protein. This table has fewer than 400,000 distinct CDR3 sequences, 20% appearing once. Trimming cost V 0 bases and J 2 bases, with 16 bases left between them. The V gene's germline CDR1 is SGHTA and CDR2 FQGTGA. The CDR3 consists of 18 residues. Sequencing used PBMCs from the stem cell graft donor, obtained from the stem cell graft. The clonotype was recovered from a human donor who donated a stem cell graft to a child with acute myeloid leukemia. This chain connects TRBV7-3 to TRBJ2-2; D is possibly TRBD1 or TRBD2 (5 bases each). The CDR3 loop reads CASSLTEYGTGNTGELFF. The CDR3 DNA is TGTGCCAGCAGCTTAACGGAATACGGGACGGGAAACACCGGGGAGCTGTTTTTT.